These 8 T cell receptor beta chains were sequenced from one sample in a study of Graves' ophthalmopathy and Graves' hyperthyroidism. RNA transcripts provided the template for amplifying TCR beta CDR3 regions. RT-PCR with HTBI primers came first, then second-round multiplex PCR. TCRdb redid the calling of the multiplex PCR reads with MiXCR, one entry per CDR3 protein. The sample shows about 550,000 distinct CDR3 sequences, 39% of them seen only once. Input material: peripheral blood or thyroid tissue (not recorded which). The receptor set was obtained from an adult man with Graves' hyperthyroidism.

The V gene is TRBV7-8, the J gene TRBJ1-5; TRBD1 is a possible D gene (6 bases). CDR1 is SGHVS and CDR2 is FQNEAQ in the germline V gene. The ends were cut back, 0 bases at V and 9 bases at J, with 15 bases in the middle. CDR3 length: 15 residues. The CDR3 DNA follows: TGTGCCAGCAGCTTAGCGCAGGGGTTTATGGTGCCCCAGCATTTT. It specifies CASSLAQGFMVPQHF.

The CDR3 region is CASSASLDTQYF. The CDR3 coding sequence is TGTGCCAGCAGCGCCAGCCTGGATACGCAGTATTTT. V and J are TRBV7-9 and TRBJ2-3; D not resolved. Trimming took off 5 bases at V and 6 bases at J, with 9 bases between the two ends. The length of the CDR3 is 12 residues. Germline V gene data show CDR1 as SEHNR and CDR2 as FQNEAQ (reference sequence).

CDR3 amino acids: CASDVGGKLYGYTF. CDR3 DNA sequence: TGTGCCAGCGACGTAGGGGGCAAACTCTATGGCTACACCTTC. J is TRBJ1-2 and V is TRBV2; 7 nucleotides agree with TRBD1. Trimming cost V 8 bases and J 4 bases; bases outside gene matches: 10. There are 14 residues in the CDR3. Germline CDR1 is SNHLY and CDR2 is FYNNEI.

This chain links TRBV7-2 with TRBJ2-7; a weak D match, TRBD1 (6 bases). V was trimmed by 6 bases and J by 0 bases, leaving 12 bases between them. This CDR3 has 14 residues. CDR1 is SGHTA and CDR2 is FQGNSA in the germline V gene. The CDR3 DNA reads TGTGCCAGCAGAGGAAAGGACAGCTCCTACGAGCAGTACTTC. This sequence encodes CASRGKDSSYEQYF.

At least ten counts were recorded for this clonotype. Here the CDR3 reads CASSPRQEATPYEQYF. Here the CDR3 DNA reads TGTGCCAGCAGCCCGCGACAGGAGGCGACCCCCTACGAGCAGTACTTC. J is TRBJ2-7 and V is TRBV7-9; tentatively, D is TRBD1 (6 bases). Germline loops: CDR1 SEHNR, CDR2 FQNEAQ (reference sequence). There are 16 residues in the CDR3. Trimming took off 5 bases at V and 2 bases at J, with 19 bases between the two ends.

The rearrangement uses TRBV10-3 and TRBJ1-2; D is possibly TRBD1 (5 bases). Germline CDR1 ENHRY, CDR2 SYGVKD. Trimming stripped 4 bases from V and 2 bases from J, with 11 bases between. This CDR3 has 14 residues. The CDR3 is CAISAKEGNYGYTF. The CDR3 DNA reads TGTGCCATCAGTGCAAAGGAGGGGAACTATGGCTACACCTTC.

The chain carries TRBV7-9 and TRBJ1-4; TRBD1 is a possible D gene (5 bases). Germline CDR1 and CDR2: SEHNR and FQNEAQ (reference sequence). The CDR3 runs 18 residues. Between the trimmed V and J ends, which lost 2 bases and 5 bases, there was a span of 21 bases. The chain's CDR3 is CASSLHGLAGRLNEKLFF. The CDR3 DNA follows: TGTGCCAGCAGCTTACACGGACTAGCGGGACGGTTGAATGAAAAACTGTTTTTT.

This clonotype was observed many times. The chain carries TRBV5-1 and TRBJ2-7; D might be TRBD1 (6 bases). The CDR3 has 14 residues. V lost 1 base, J lost 7 bases, and 15 bases lay in between. Germline-derived CDR1 and CDR2 are SGHRS and YFSETQ. Here the CDR3 DNA reads TGCGCCAGCAGCTTGAACAGCAGGGGCGTGGAGCAGTACTTC. It codes for CASSLNSRGVEQYF.